This T cell receptor (beta chain) was identified in a study of blood T cell repertoires in COVID-19. Study-level background: Researchers got acute and convalescent COVID-19 samples from the United States, Italy and Spain.

This CDR3 spans 12 amino acids. Trimming removed 4 bases at V and 6 bases at J, with 7 bases between. Germline V gives CDR1 SEHNR, CDR2 FQNEAQ (reference sequence). Generated by immunoSEQ multiplex PCR, the TCRdb table keeps only in-frame clones and is missing some. The table records under 300,000 clones, 88% of them present only once. This chain connects TRBV7-9 to TRBJ2-1, with D perhaps TRBD2 (6 bases). This receptor was obtained from a woman in her sixties or seventies in a cohort exposed to, infected with or recovered from COVID-19 (not recorded which). The sequencing input was PBMCs or T cells enriched from blood (not recorded which). The CDR3 sequence: CASSSTSNEQFF. CDR3 sequence (DNA): TGTGCCAGCAGCTCGACTAGCAATGAGCAGTTCTTC.